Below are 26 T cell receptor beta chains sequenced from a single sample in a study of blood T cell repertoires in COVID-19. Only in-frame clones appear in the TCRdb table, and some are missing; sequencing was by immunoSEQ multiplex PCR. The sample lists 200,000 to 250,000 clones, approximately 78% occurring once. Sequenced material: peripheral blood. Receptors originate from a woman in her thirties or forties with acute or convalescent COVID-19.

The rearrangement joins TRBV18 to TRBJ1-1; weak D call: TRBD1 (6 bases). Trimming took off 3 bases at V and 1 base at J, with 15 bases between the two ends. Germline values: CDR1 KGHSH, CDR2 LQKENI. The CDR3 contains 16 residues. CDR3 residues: CASSPIQGQGNTEAFF. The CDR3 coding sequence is TGTGCCAGCTCACCTATTCAGGGGCAGGGGAACACTGAAGCTTTCTTT. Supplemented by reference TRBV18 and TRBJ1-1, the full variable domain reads NAGVMQNPRHLVRRRGQEARLRCSPMKGHSHVYWYRQLPEEGLKFMVYLQKENIIDESGMPKERFSAEFPKEGPSILRIQQVVRGDSAAYFCASSPIQGQGNTEAFFGQGTRLTVV.

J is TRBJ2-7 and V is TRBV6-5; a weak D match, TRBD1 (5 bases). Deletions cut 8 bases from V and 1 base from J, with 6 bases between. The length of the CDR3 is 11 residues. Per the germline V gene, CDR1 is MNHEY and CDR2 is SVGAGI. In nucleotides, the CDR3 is TGTGCCAGCGGGGCTTCCTACGAGCAGTACTTC. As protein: CASGASYEQYF.

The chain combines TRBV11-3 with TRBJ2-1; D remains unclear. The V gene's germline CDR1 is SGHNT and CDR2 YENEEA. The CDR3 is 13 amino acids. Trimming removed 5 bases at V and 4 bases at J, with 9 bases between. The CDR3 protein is CASSTTGYNEQFF. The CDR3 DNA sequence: TGTGCCAGCAGCACGACTGGTTACAATGAGCAGTTCTTC.

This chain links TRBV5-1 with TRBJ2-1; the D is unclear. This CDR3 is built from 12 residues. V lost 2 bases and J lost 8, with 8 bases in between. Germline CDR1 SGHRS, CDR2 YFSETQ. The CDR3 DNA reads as TGCGCCAGCAGCTTAGCGTCCTATGAGCAGTTCTTC. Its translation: CASSLASYEQFF.

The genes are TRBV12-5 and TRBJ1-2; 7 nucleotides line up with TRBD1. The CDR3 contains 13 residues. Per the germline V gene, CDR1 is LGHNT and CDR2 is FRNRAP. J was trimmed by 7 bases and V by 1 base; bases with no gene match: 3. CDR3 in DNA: TGTGCTAGTGGTTTGGGGACAGGATCTGGCTACACCTTC. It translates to CASGLGTGSGYTF.

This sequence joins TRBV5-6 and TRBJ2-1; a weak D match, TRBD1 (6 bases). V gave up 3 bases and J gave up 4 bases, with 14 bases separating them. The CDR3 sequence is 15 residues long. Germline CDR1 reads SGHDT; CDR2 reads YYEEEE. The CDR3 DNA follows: TGTGCCAGCAGCTACACAGGGTCCACTTACAATGAGCAGTTCTTC. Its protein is CASSYTGSTYNEQFF. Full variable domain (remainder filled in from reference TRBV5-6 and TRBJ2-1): DAGVTQSPTHLIKTRGQQVTLRCSPKSGHDTVSWYQQALGQGPQFIFQYYEEEERQRGNFPDRFSGHQFPNYSSELNVNALLLGDSALYLCASSYTGSTYNEQFFGPGTRLTVL.

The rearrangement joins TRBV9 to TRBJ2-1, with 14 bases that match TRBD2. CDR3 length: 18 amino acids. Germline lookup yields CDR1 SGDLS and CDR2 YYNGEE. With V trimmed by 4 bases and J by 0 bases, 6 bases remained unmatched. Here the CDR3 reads CASSPWTSGGSSYNEQFF. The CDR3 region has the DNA TGTGCCAGCAGCCCATGGACTAGCGGGGGGAGCTCCTACAATGAGCAGTTCTTC.

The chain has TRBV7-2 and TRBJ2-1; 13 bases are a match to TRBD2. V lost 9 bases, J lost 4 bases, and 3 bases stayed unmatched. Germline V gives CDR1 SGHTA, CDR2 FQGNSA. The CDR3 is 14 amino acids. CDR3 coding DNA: TGTGCCAGTTTGACTAGCGGGGGGTACAATGAGCAGTTCTTC. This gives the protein CASLTSGGYNEQFF.

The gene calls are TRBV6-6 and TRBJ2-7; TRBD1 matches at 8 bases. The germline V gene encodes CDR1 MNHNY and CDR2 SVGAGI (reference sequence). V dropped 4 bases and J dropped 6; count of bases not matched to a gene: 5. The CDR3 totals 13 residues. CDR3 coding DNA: TGTGCCAGCAGTTTGGACAGGGTCGGCGAGCAGTACTTC. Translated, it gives CASSLDRVGEQYF.

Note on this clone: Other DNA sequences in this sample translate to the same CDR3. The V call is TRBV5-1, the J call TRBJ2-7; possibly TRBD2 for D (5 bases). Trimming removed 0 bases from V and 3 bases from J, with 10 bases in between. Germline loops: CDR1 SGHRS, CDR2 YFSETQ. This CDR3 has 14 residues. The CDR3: CASSLVGTSYEQYF. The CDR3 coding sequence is TGCGCCAGCAGCTTGGTGGGAACTAGCTACGAGCAGTACTTC.

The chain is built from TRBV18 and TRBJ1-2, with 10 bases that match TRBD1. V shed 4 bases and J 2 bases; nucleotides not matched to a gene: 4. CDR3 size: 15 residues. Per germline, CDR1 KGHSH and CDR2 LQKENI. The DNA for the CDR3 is TGTGCCAGCTCACTACCGGGACAGGGGAACTATGGCTACACCTTC. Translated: CASSLPGQGNYGYTF. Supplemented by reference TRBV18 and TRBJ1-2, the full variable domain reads NAGVMQNPRHLVRRRGQEARLRCSPMKGHSHVYWYRQLPEEGLKFMVYLQKENIIDESGMPKERFSAEFPKEGPSILRIQQVVRGDSAAYFCASSLPGQGNYGYTFGSGTRLTVV.

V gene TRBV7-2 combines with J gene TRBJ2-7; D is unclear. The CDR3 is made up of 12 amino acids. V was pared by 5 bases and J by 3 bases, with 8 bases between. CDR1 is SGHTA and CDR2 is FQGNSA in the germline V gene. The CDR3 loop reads CASSASDYEQYF. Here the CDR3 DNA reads TGTGCCAGCAGCGCTAGTGACTACGAGCAGTACTTC.

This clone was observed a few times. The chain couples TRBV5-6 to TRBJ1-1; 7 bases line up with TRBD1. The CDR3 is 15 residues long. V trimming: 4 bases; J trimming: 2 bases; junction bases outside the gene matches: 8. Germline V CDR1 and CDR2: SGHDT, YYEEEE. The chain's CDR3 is CASSHLTGPNTEAFF. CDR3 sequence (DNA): TGTGCCAGCAGCCATCTGACAGGGCCCAACACTGAAGCTTTCTTT.

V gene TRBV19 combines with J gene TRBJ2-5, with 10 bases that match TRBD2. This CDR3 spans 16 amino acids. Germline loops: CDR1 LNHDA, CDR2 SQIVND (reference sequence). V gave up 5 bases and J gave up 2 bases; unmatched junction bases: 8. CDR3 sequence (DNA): TGTGCCAGTAGTGTGACTAGCGGGCATTATCAAGAGACCCAGTACTTC. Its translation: CASSVTSGHYQETQYF.

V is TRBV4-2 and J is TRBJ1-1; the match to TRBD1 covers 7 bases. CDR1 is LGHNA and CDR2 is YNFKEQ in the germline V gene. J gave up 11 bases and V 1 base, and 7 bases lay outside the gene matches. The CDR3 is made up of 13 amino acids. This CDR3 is CASSQGDAGGAFF. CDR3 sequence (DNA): TGTGCCAGCAGCCAAGGTGATGCAGGGGGTGCTTTCTTT.

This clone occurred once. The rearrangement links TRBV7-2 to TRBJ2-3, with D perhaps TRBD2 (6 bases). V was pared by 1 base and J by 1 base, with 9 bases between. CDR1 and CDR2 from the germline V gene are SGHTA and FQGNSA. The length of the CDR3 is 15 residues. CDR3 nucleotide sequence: TGTGCCAGCAGCTTAGGGGGGGAGCGCACAGATACGCAGTATTTT. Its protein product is CASSLGGERTDTQYF.

CDR3: CASSVGQGQGLKNIQYF. The DNA of the CDR3 is TGTGCCAGCAGCGTAGGTCAGGGACAGGGGCTCAAAAACATTCAGTACTTC. V usage is TRBV9 and J usage is TRBJ2-4; TRBD1 aligns across 10 bases. Germline V gene data show CDR1 as SGDLS and CDR2 as YYNGEE. The CDR3 loop spans 17 amino acids. J lost 3 bases, V lost 0 bases, and 6 bases had no gene match. Full variable domain (missing parts from reference TRBV9 and TRBJ2-4): DSGVTQTPKHLITATGQRVTLRCSPRSGDLSVYWYQQSLDQGLQFLIQYYNGEERAKGNILERFSAQQFPDLHSELNLSSLELGDSALYFCASSVGQGQGLKNIQYFGAGTRLSVL.

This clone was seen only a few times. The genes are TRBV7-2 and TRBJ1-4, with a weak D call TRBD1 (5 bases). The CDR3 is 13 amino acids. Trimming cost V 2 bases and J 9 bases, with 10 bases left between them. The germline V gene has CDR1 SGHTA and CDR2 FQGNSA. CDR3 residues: CASSLLGAQKLFF. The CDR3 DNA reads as TGTGCCAGCAGCTTATTAGGGGCCCAAAAACTGTTTTTT. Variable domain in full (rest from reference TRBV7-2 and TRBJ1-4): GAGVSQSPSNKVTEKGKDVELRCDPISGHTALYWYRQSLGQGLEFLIYFQGNSAPDKSGLPSDRFSAERTGGSVSTLTIQRTQQEDSAVYLCASSLLGAQKLFFGSGTQLSVL.

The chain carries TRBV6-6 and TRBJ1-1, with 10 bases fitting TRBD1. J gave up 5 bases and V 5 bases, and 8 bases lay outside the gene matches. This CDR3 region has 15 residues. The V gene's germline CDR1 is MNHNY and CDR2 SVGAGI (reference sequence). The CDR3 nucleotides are TGTGCCAGCAGTCGCCAGACAGGGGGCGCGACTGAAGCTTTCTTT. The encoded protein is CASSRQTGGATEAFF.

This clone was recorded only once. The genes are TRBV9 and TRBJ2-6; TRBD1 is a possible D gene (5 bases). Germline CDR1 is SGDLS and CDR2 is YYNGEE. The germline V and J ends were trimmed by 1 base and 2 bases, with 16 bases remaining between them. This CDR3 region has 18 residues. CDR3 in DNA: TGTGCCAGCAGCGTACAGGGTTCATTTTCGGCTGGGGCCAACGTCCTGACTTTC. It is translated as CASSVQGSFSAGANVLTF.

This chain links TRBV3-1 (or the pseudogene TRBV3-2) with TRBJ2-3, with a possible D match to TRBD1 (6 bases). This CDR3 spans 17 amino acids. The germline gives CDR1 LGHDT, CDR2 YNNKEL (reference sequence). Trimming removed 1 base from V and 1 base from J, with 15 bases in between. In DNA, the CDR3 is TGTGCCAGCAGCCAAGGGGGGCTTAGGGGCGGCACAGATACGCAGTATTTT. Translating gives CASSQGGLRGGTDTQYF.

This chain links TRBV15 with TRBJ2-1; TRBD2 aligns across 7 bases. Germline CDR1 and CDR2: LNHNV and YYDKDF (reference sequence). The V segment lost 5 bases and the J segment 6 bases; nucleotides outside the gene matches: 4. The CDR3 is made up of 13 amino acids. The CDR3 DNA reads TGTGCCACCAGCTTTCGGACTAGCAATGAGCAGTTCTTC. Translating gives CATSFRTSNEQFF.

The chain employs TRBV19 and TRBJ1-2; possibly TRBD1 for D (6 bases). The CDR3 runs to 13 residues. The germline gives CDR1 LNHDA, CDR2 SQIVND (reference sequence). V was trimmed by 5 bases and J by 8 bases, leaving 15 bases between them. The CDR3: CASSPRGAGGYTF. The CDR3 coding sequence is TGTGCCAGTAGTCCCCGGGGGGCCGGGGGCTACACCTTC.

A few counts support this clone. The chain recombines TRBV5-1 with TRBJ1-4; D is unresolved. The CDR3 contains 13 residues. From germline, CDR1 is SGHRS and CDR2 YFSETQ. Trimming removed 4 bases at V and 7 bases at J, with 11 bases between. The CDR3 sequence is CASSLGGSEKLFF. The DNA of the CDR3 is TGCGCCAGCAGCCTGGGAGGGAGTGAAAAACTGTTTTTT.

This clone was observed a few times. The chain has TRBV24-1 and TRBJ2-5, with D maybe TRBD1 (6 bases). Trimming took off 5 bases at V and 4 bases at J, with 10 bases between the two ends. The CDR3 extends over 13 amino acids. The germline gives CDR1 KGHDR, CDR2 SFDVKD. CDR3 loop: CATSATGIETQYF. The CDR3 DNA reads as TGTGCCACCAGTGCGACAGGTATAGAGACCCAGTACTTC.

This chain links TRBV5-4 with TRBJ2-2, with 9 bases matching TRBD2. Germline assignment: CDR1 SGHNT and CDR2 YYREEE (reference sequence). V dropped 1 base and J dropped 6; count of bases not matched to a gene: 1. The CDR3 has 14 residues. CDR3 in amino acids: CASSLRTSAGELFF. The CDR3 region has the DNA TGTGCCAGCAGCTTGCGGACTAGCGCCGGGGAGCTGTTTTTT.